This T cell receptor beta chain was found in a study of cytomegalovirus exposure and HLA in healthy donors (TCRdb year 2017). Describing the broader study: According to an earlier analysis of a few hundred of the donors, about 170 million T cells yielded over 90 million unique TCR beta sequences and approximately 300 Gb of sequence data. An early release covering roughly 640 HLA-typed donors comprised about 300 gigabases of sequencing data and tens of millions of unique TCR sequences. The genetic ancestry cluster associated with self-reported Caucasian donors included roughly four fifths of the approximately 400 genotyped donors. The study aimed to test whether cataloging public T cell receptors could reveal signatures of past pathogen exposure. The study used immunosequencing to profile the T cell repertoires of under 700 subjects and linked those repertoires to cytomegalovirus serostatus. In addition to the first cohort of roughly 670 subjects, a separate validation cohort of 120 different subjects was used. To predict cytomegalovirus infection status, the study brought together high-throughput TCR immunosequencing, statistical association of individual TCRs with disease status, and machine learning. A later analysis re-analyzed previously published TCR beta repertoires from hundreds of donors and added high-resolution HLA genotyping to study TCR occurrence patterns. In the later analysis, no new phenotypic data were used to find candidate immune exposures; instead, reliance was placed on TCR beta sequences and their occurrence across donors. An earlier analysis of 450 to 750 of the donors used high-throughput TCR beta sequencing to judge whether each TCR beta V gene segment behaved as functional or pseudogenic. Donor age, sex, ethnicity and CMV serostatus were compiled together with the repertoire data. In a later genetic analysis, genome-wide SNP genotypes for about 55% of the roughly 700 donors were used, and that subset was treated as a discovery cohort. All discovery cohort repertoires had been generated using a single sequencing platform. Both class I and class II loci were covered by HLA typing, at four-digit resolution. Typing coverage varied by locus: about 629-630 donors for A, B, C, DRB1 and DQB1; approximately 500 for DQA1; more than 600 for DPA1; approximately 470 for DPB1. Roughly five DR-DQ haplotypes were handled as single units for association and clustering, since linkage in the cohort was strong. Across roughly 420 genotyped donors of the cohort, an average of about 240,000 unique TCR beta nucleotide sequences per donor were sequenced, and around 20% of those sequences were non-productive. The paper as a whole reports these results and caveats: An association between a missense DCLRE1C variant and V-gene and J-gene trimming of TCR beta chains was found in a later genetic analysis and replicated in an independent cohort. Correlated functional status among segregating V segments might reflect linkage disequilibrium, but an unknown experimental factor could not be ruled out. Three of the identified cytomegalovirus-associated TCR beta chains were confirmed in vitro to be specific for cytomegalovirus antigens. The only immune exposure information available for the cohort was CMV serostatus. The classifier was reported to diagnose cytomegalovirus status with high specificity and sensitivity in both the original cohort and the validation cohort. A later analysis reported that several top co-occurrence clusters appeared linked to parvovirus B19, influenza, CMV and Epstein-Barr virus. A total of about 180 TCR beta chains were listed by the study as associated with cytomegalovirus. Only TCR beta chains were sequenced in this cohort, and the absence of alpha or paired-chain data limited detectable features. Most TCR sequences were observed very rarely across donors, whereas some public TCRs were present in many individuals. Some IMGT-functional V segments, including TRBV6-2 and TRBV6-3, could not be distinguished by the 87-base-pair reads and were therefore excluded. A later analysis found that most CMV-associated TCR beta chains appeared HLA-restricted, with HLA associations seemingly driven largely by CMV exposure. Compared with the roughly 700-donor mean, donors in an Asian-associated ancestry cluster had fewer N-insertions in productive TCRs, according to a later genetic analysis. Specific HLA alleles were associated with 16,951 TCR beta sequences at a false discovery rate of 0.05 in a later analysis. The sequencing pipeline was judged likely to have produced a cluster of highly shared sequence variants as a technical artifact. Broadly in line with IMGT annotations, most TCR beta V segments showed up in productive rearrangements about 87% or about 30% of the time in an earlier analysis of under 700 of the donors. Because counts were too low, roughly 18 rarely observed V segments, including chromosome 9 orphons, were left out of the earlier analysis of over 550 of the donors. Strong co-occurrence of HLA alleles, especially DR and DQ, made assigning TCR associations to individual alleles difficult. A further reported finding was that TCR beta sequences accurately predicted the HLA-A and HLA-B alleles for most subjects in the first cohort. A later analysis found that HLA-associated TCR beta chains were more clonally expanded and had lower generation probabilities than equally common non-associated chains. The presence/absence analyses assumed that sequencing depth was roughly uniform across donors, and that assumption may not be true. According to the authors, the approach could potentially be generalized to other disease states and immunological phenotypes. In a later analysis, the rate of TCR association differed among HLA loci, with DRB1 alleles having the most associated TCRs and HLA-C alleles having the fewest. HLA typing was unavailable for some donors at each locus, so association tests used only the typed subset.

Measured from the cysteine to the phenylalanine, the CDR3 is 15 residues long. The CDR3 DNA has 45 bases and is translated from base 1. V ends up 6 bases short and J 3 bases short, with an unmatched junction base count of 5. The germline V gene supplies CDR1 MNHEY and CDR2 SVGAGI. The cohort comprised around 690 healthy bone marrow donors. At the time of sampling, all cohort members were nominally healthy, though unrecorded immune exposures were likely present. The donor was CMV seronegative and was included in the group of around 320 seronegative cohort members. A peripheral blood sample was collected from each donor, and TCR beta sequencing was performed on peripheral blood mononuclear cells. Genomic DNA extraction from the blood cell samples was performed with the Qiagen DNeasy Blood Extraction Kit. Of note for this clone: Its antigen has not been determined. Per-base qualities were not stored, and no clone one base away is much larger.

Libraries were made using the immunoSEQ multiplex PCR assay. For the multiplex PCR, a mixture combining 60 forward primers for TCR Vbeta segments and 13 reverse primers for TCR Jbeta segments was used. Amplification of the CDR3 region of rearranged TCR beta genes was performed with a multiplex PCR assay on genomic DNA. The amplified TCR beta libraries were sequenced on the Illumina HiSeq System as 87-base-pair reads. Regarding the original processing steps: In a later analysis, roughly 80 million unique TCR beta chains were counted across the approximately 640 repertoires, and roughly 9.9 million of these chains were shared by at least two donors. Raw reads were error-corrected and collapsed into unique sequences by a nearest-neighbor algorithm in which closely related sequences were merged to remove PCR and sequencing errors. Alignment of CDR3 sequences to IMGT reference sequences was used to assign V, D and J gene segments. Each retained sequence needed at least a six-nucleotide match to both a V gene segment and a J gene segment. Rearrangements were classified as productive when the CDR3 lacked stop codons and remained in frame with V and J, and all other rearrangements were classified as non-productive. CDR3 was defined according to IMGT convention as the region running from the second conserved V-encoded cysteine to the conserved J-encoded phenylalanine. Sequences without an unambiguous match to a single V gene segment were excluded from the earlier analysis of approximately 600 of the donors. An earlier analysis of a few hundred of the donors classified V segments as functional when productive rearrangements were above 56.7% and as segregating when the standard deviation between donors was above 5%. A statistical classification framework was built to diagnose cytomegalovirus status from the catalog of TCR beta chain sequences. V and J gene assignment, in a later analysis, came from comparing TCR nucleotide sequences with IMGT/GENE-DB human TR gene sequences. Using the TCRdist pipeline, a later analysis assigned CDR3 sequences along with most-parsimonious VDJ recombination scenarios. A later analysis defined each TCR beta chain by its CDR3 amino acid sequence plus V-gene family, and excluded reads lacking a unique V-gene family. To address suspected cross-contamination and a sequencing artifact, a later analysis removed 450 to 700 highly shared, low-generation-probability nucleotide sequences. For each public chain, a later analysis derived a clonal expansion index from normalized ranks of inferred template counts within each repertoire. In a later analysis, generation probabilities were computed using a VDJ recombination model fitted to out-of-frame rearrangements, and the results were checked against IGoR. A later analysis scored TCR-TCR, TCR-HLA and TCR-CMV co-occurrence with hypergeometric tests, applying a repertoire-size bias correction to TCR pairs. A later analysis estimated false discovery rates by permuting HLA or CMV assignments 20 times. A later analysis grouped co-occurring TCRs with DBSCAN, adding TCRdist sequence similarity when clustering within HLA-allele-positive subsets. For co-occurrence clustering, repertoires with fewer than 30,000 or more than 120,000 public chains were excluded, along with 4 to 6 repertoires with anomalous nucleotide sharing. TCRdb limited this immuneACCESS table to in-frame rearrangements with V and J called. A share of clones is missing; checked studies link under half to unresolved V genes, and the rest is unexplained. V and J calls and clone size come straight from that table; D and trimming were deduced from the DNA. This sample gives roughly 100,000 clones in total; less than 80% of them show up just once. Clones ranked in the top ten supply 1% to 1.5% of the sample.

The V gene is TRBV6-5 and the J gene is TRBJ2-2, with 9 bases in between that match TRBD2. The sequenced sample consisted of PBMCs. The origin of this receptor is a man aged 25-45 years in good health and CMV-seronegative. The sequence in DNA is TGTGCCAGCAGACGAGCGGGAGGTTACACCGGGGAGCTGTTTTTT. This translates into CASRRAGGYTGELFF.